This TCR beta chain was captured in a study of T cells in Graves' hyperthyroidism and ophthalmopathy (dated 2019 in TCRdb). Study-wide context: Peripheral blood was sampled at the time of initial diagnosis, prior to any treatment. To identify distinguishing TCR V-J signatures, a discovery cohort of 90 to 100 patients was used, comprising 43 with Graves' ophthalmopathy and approximately 57 with stable Graves' hyperthyroidism. Whether ophthalmopathy could be predicted prospectively was tested in an independent validation cohort made up of 18 hyperthyroidism patients plus 17 patients who later progressed to ophthalmopathy. The 95 to 100 discovery patients were divided at random into training and test sets in a 7:3 ratio. Thyroid tissue and blood T-cell repertoires from six Graves' hyperthyroidism patients were also compared in the study. After blood sampling, hyperthyroidism patients were treated with methimazole at a starting dose of 30 mg daily, and ophthalmopathy patients were treated with high-dose intravenous methylprednisolone. TCR Vbeta CDR3 sequencing of roughly 140 peripheral blood samples (under 45 ophthalmopathy, approximately 80 hyperthyroidism and roughly 17 progressor patients) is reported in the paper.

Moderately to severely active disease, a Clinical Activity Score of at least 3, a NOSPECS grade of at least 4, and a duration under 3 months were present in ophthalmopathy patients. Any patient with an uncontrolled infection, another autoimmune disease, pregnancy or lactation was excluded. Diagnoses were based on clinical symptoms, serum thyroxine and TRAb, thyroid ultrasound and orbital computed tomography. PBMCs were isolated from 8 to 10 ml of fresh peripheral blood by Ficoll-Paque density gradient centrifugation. Total RNA was extracted using Trizol reagent, and RNA quality was assessed on an Agilent 2100 Bioanalyzer. Amplification of TCR beta CDR3 regions was carried out from RNA transcripts. A first-round RT-PCR of the TCR CDR3 used the HTBI primer set with the Qiagen OneStep RT-PCR kit. Libraries were constructed in a second round of multiplex PCR, after which size selection and purification were performed. Paired-end sequencing of the libraries was performed with 100 bp reads on an Illumina HiSeq2000. In the original analysis: SOAPnuke was used to process the raw data, with reads discarded if the reads contained adapters or uncalled bases, had a mean Phred below 15, or lacked an exact constant-primer or identifier match. COPE v1.2.5 was used to merge the high-quality paired reads, and each unique nucleotide sequence was defined as a clonotype. MiTCR v1.1 was used to align the clonotypes against IMGT TRBV, TRBD and TRBJ reference segments. The analysis included only V-J combinations with a frequency above 0.0001, which together covered approximately 99% of the repertoires. A TCS score was defined as the ratio of F50 (clonal expansion) to E x V (chaos), with BLOSUM62-based TCRdist applied between CDR3 peptides within each V-J. Welch's t-statistics and random forest reduced 514 V-J features to 10 to 15, which were used in a naive Bayes classifier (R e1071). TCRdb's own reprocessing of the public reads used fastp at Q25 and MiXCR and kept productive beta chains. Entries are consolidated by CDR3 protein sequence, retaining the most common genes and DNA. The V and J calls shown here were made by TCRdb, not taken from the authors' results. The sample records 400,000 to 450,000 distinct CDR3 sequences, 14% to 15% of which are singletons. Around 14% of the sample lies in the top ten.

This clonotype was observed many times. Its specific antigen is unknown. The record has no base qualities; no much larger clone is one base away. Findings and caveats that apply to the study as a whole: In validation, the model predicted progression to ophthalmopathy with approximately 71% sensitivity and less than 80% specificity, a median of 6.5 months before onset. Most expanded thyroid clonotypes (frequency above 0.001) were also found in blood, which suggests that blood repertoires may mirror thyroid immune responses. No statistical method was used to fix the sample size in advance, and group allocation was not hidden from the investigators. Ophthalmopathy was separated from stable hyperthyroidism by a 13 V-J signature model, with around 90% sensitivity and roughly 81% specificity obtained in cross-validation and 80%/75% obtained in testing.

A distance of 15 bases separates the germline ends of V and J, which lose 4 bases and 6 bases respectively. Based on the germline V gene (reference sequence), the CDR1 and CDR2 sequences are LGHDT and YNNKEL. Inclusive of the bounding cysteine and phenylalanine, the CDR3 is 14 residues long. Kept here is only the CDR3 DNA, which spans 42 bases and is read in frame from base 1. The receptor was isolated from a man between 18 and 29 years old with Graves' ophthalmopathy. The sample comprised blood. The chain is encoded by TRBV3-1 joined to TRBJ1-1, and possibly TRBD1, on 6 matching bases. The nucleotide sequence reads TGTGCCAGCAGCCCTAGAGGGGGGGGCGCTGAAGCTTTCTTT. This sequence encodes CASSPRGGGAEAFF.